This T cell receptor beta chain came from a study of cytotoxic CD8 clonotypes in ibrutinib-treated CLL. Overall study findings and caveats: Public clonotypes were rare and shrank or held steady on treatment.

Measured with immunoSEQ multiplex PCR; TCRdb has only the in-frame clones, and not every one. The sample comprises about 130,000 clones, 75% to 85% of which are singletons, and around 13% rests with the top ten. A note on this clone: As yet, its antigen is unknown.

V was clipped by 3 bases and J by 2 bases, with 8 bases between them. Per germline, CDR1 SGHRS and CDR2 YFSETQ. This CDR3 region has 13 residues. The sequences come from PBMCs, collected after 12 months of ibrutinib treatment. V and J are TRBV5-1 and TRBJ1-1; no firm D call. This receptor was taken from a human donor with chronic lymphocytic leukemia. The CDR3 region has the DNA TGCGCCAGCAGCTCTGAGGGAAACACTGAAGCTTTCTTT. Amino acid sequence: CASSSEGNTEAFF.